The 13 T cell receptor beta chains reported below all come from one sample, sequenced in a study of shared clonotypes between healthy human individuals. Profiling relied on immunoSEQ multiplex PCR, and the TCRdb table lists in-frame clones only, not all of them. The table records more than 2,000,000 clones, 80% to 95% of them present only once. Source material: naive CD4+ T cells from PBMCs. As for subset: CD45RA+ positively selected. The receptors were sampled from a man younger than 35 in good health. Some clones in this sample may be carry-over from other donors' samples.

This clone was found once. The rearrangement joins TRBV7-8 to TRBJ1-4, with D hard to call. CDR3 length equals 17 residues. V was clipped by 1 base and J by 0 bases, with 12 bases between them. Germline loops: CDR1 SGHVS, CDR2 FQNEAQ. CDR3 amino acids: CASSLGVATPTNEKLFF. The CDR3 region has the DNA TGTGCCAGCAGCTTAGGGGTCGCGACACCAACTAATGAAAAACTGTTTTTT.

The gene calls are TRBV4-1 and TRBJ2-1, with a weak D call TRBD2 (5 bases). Germline V gene lookup returns CDR1 MGHRA and CDR2 YSYEKL. V lost 0 bases and J 9 bases, leaving 18 bases between the germline ends. The length of the CDR3 is 16 residues. CDR3 sequence: CASSQDPYAASSEQFF. The DNA of the CDR3 is TGCGCCAGCAGCCAAGACCCCTATGCGGCTAGCAGTGAGCAGTTCTTC.

This chain joins TRBV18 and TRBJ2-7, with D perhaps assigned TRBD1 or TRBD2 (6 bases each). The germline gives CDR1 KGHSH, CDR2 LQKENI. The CDR3 sequence is 14 residues long. V gave up 3 bases and J gave up 6 bases, with 15 bases separating them. CDR3 sequence (DNA): TGTGCCAGCTCACCCGGAACGGGGGCTGCCGAGCAGTACTTC. Translating gives CASSPGTGAAEQYF.

The chain is built from TRBV6-1 and TRBJ2-2; 7 nucleotides align to TRBD1. Germline V lookup: CDR1 MNHNS, CDR2 SASEGT. Trimming cost V 6 bases and J 6 bases; bases outside gene matches: 7. This CDR3 comprises 14 residues. The CDR3 spells CASRRQGAAGELFF. The CDR3 bases are TGTGCCAGCAGAAGACAGGGCGCGGCCGGGGAGCTGTTTTTT.

V usage is TRBV29-1 and J usage is TRBJ1-2; tentatively, D is TRBD1 (5 bases). The V gene lost 5 bases and the J gene lost 3 bases, with 13 bases spanning the gap. The germline V gene encodes CDR1 SQVTM and CDR2 ANQGSEA. This CDR3 contains 13 residues. CDR3 sequence reads: CSVTGFGDYGYTF. CDR3 sequence (DNA): TGCAGCGTTACAGGTTTTGGGGACTATGGCTACACCTTC.

This clone came up once. The chain is built from TRBV6-1 and TRBJ2-3; weak D call: TRBD1 (6 bases). The CDR3 is made up of 19 amino acids. V lost 0 bases and J 0 bases, leaving 19 bases between the germline ends. Germline values: CDR1 MNHNS, CDR2 SASEGT. The CDR3 DNA reads TGTGCCAGCAGTGAAGCGGGCAGGGGCGGTGGGGATAGCACAGATACGCAGTATTTT. This translates into CASSEAGRGGGDSTDTQYF.

This chain connects TRBV2 to TRBJ2-7; D is perhaps TRBD1 (7 bases). Between the trimmed V and J ends, which lost 6 bases and 3 bases, there was a span of 15 bases. From germline, CDR1 is SNHLY and CDR2 FYNNEI. The CDR3 is 14 residues long. Here the CDR3 DNA reads TGTGCCAGCAGCGTCGCCAGGGGGGTCTACGAGCAGTACTTC. It translates to CASSVARGVYEQYF. Based on the CDR3 plus reference TRBV2 and TRBJ2-7, the full variable domain is EPEVTQTPSHQVTQMGQEVILRCVPISNHLYFYWYRQILGQKVEFLVSFYNNEISEKSEIFDDQFSVERPDGSNFTLKIRSTKLEDSAMYFCASSVARGVYEQYFGPGTRLTVT.

In its sample, this clone was seen once. The genes are TRBV5-1 and TRBJ2-7, with 7 bases matching TRBD1. The junction had 5 bases not matched to a gene; V was cut back by 3 bases and J by 8 bases. The CDR3 runs to 12 residues. The germline V gene encodes CDR1 SGHRS and CDR2 YFSETQ. CDR3: CASSWDSRQQYF. The CDR3 DNA follows: TGCGCCAGCAGCTGGGACAGCCGCCAGCAGTACTTC.

The V and J genes are TRBV5-4 and TRBJ2-1, with D possibly TRBD2 on 5 matching bases. The V end lost 0 bases, the J end lost 7 bases, and 8 bases lay between the germline ends. Germline CDR1 and CDR2: SGHNT and YYREEE (reference sequence). This CDR3 spans 13 amino acids. CDR3 protein: CASSLGRTNEQFF. The DNA of the CDR3 is TGTGCCAGCAGCTTGGGACGGACTAATGAGCAGTTCTTC.

The V and J genes are TRBV28 and TRBJ2-7; perhaps TRBD2 as D (6 bases). The CDR3 is made up of 12 amino acids. V lost 7 bases and J lost 2, with 9 bases in between. CDR1 is MDHEN, CDR2 SYDVKM, per germline. CDR3 protein: CASIGGTYEQYF. The CDR3 nucleotides read TGTGCCAGCATAGGAGGGACCTACGAGCAGTACTTC.

Only a few counts were recorded for this clone. The chain recombines TRBV28 with TRBJ2-7; D gene ambiguous. With 6 bases removed from V and 4 bases from J, the gap between germline ends came to 16 bases. The CDR3 has 14 amino acids. CDR1 and CDR2 from the germline V gene are MDHEN and SYDVKM. The CDR3 nucleotides read TGTGCCAGCAGCCCCGGGCAGTTCCCTTACGAGCAGTACTTC. Protein: CASSPGQFPYEQYF.

To note about this clone: Other DNA variants within this sample encode the same CDR3. V gene TRBV14 combines with J gene TRBJ1-1, with TRBD1 identical over 7 bases. J was trimmed by 5 bases and V by 4 bases; bases with no gene match: 7. The CDR3 extends over 14 amino acids. Germline CDR1 is SGHDN and CDR2 is FVKESK. The CDR3 loop is CASSRDRAPTEAFF. The CDR3 DNA follows: TGTGCCAGCAGCCGAGACAGGGCTCCGACTGAAGCTTTCTTT.

The chain uses TRBV29-1 and TRBJ2-3; 8 bases map to TRBD1. The J segment lost 1 base and the V segment lost 6 bases, leaving 9 bases of the junction unmatched. The germline CDR1 and CDR2 sequences are SQVTM and ANQGSEA. This CDR3 region has 15 residues. CDR3 coding DNA: TGCAGCGTAGTCCCAGACAGGGGTCGCACAGATACGCAGTATTTT. Its protein is CSVVPDRGRTDTQYF.